Listed below are T cell receptor beta chains from one sample, sequenced in a study of cytomegalovirus exposure and HLA in healthy donors. The table came from immunoSEQ multiplex PCR; TCRdb's copy has only in-frame clones and leaves some out. Found here are approximately 200,000 clones, about three quarters of them singletons; the top ten hold around 15%. The sample consisted of PBMCs. All receptors come from a man aged 40-55 years in good health and CMV-seronegative. CDR3s include the opening cysteine and the closing phenylalanine or tryptophan. D genes are given only for firm matches. Clone sizes are given selectively: once, few, many, or a class where the clone is expanded.

D: NA
J: TRBJ2-5
V: TRBV7-9
size: few
CDR3: CASSDQAGTQYF
DNA: TGTGCCAGCAGCGATCAGGCCGGGACCCAGTACTTC

D: NA
J: TRBJ1-4
V: TRBV15
size: NA
CDR3: CATSRDRAGNEKLFF
DNA: TGTGCCACCAGCAGAGATCGGGCAGGGAACGAAAAACTGTTTTTT

D: NA
J: TRBJ1-1
V: TRBV2
size: few
CDR3: CASSTRVNTEAFF
DNA: TGTGCCAGCAGTACCAGGGTGAACACTGAAGCTTTCTTT

D: NA
J: TRBJ1-1
V: TRBV9
size: NA
CDR3: CASSVAGGAGTEAFF
DNA: TGTGCCAGCAGCGTAGCCGGGGGGGCGGGAACTGAAGCTTTCTTT

D: TRBD2
J: TRBJ2-1
V: TRBV5-4
size: NA
CDR3: CASSIPLAGAFIEQFF
DNA: TGTGCCAGCAGCATCCCACTAGCGGGAGCTTTCATTGAGCAGTTCTTC

D: NA
J: TRBJ1-3
V: TRBV5-1
size: NA
CDR3: CASSTADSGNTIYF
DNA: TGCGCCAGCAGCACGGCGGACTCTGGAAACACCATATATTTT

D: TRBD2
J: TRBJ2-1
V: TRBV9
size: NA
CDR3: CASSVVASGGAINEQFF
DNA: TGTGCCAGCAGCGTAGTGGCTAGCGGGGGGGCCATCAATGAGCAGTTCTTC

D: NA
J: TRBJ2-5
V: TRBV7-9
size: NA
CDR3: CASSSRTERETQYF
DNA: TGTGCCAGCAGCTCCAGGACAGAACGAGAGACCCAGTACTTC

D: NA
J: TRBJ1-3
V: TRBV15
size: once
CDR3: CATSFDPREGKGNTIYF
DNA: TGTGCCACCAGCTTCGACCCCAGGGAGGGGAAGGGAAACACCATATATTTT

D: TRBD2
J: TRBJ2-3
V: TRBV2
size: NA
CDR3: CASSGSGRAGTQYF
DNA: TGTGCCAGCAGTGGTAGCGGGAGGGCCGGGACGCAGTATTTT

D: NA
J: TRBJ2-7
V: TRBV4-2
size: few
CDR3: CASSPRDFSYEQYF
DNA: TGTGCCAGCAGCCCTCGGGACTTCTCCTACGAGCAGTACTTC

D: NA
J: TRBJ2-7
V: TRBV7-9
size: once
CDR3: CASSLPDLYGQYF
DNA: TGTGCCAGCAGCTTACCCGACTTGTACGGGCAGTACTTC

D: TRBD2
J: TRBJ2-6
V: TRBV27
size: NA
CDR3: CASSLSGLVIRSGANVLTF
DNA: TGTGCCAGCAGTTTATCGGGACTAGTCATCAGGTCTGGGGCCAACGTCCTGACTTTC

D: TRBD2
J: TRBJ2-1
V: TRBV4-3
size: once
CDR3: CASSQDPSGAYNEQFF
DNA: TGCGCCAGCAGCCAAGATCCCAGCGGGGCCTACAATGAGCAGTTCTTC

D: NA
J: TRBJ1-2
V: TRBV30
size: NA
CDR3: CAWRRDGYTF
DNA: TGTGCCTGGAGGAGGGATGGCTACACCTTC

D: TRBD1
J: TRBJ1-2
V: TRBV28
size: NA
CDR3: CASSLDRGYGYTF
DNA: TGTGCCAGTTCCTTGGACAGGGGATATGGCTACACCTTC

D: NA
J: TRBJ2-1
V: TRBV5-4
size: NA
CDR3: CASSSGGLLSYNEQFF
DNA: TGTGCCAGCAGCTCCGGAGGATTACTTTCCTACAATGAGCAGTTCTTC